A selection of T cell receptor beta chains follows, all from one sample in a study of response to subunit inactivated influenza vaccine. MiXCR, applied by TCRdb to the RT-PCR reads, yields one record per CDR3 protein. This table holds roughly 460,000 distinct CDR3 sequences, approximately 9.9% found once. The starting material was PBMCs from blood, obtained about 40 days after vaccination. These receptors originate from a man aged 50 or older who received an inactivated influenza vaccine. Both conserved end residues are trimmed from each CDR3.

V: TRBV20-1
J: TRBJ2-5
CDR3: SASSSAGGGETQY

V: TRBV10-2
J: TRBJ2-7
CDR3: ARTGDRGGEQY

V: TRBV10-3
J: TRBJ2-7
CDR3: AISDTPRTGTGVEQY

V: TRBV27
J: TRBJ2-2
CDR3: ASSLPSGSGPGELF

V: TRBV4-2
J: TRBJ2-3
CDR3: ASSLRSSGGITDTQY

V: TRBV11-2
J: TRBJ2-5
CDR3: ASSFIGGRQETQY

V: TRBV6-5
J: TRBJ2-7
CDR3: ASSYSGLAANVPPEQY

V: TRBV5-1
J: TRBJ1-4
CDR3: ASSLGYSAFNENLF

V: TRBV10-3
J: TRBJ2-3
CDR3: AISISGAITDTQY

V: TRBV20-1
J: TRBJ2-5
CDR3: SEETQY

V: TRBV11-1
J: TRBJ2-2
CDR3: ASSLAASGRPNTGELF

V: TRBV11-2
J: TRBJ2-6
CDR3: ASSHHGTSVSGANVLT

V: TRBV4-3
J: TRBJ2-5
CDR3: ASSQRLAGGEPQY

V: TRBV10-3
J: TRBJ2-2
CDR3: AISDPPEGANTGELF

V: TRBV5-1
J: TRBJ2-5
CDR3: ASSFRQGGETQY

V: TRBV20-1
J: TRBJ2-7
CDR3: SARDQSGRASYEQY

V: TRBV12-3/TRBV12-4
J: TRBJ2-1
CDR3: ASSTLTGGQF

V: TRBV5-6
J: TRBJ2-1
CDR3: ASSSGPGRYNEQF

V: TRBV4-1
J: TRBJ2-1
CDR3: ASSHPLGEEQF

V: TRBV20-1
J: TRBJ2-1
CDR3: SARDRRIFNEQF

V: TRBV4-3
J: TRBJ2-1
CDR3: ASSQEGLMSGEQF

V: TRBV7-2
J: TRBJ1-2
CDR3: ASSLGTGGAGGYT

V: TRBV3-1
J: TRBJ1-1
CDR3: ASSQSGRTTEAF

V: TRBV2
J: TRBJ2-2
CDR3: ASSEDGGRNTGELF

V: TRBV9
J: TRBJ2-5
CDR3: ASSRSGSRETQY

V: TRBV7-9
J: TRBJ1-2
CDR3: ASSLALSYGYT

V: TRBV5-1
J: TRBJ2-5
CDR3: ASSLDRRSPY

V: TRBV9
J: TRBJ2-1
CDR3: ASSPWMAPNEQF

V: TRBV29-1
J: TRBJ2-1
CDR3: SVEEASGRYNEQF

V: TRBV28
J: TRBJ2-3
CDR3: ASSELAGGSTDTQY

V: TRBV4-1
J: TRBJ2-4
CDR3: ASSQGFQSTYLNIQY

V: TRBV7-9
J: TRBJ2-2
CDR3: ASSLAAPVGELF

V: TRBV28
J: TRBJ1-1
CDR3: ASRTGFYSTEAF

V: TRBV12-3/TRBV12-4
J: TRBJ2-7
CDR3: ASSFVVVPSQTSVNSYEQY

V: TRBV7-2
J: TRBJ2-3
CDR3: ASSPAGTASTQY

V: TRBV4-2
J: TRBJ1-6
CDR3: ASSHRTGFESPLH

V: TRBV11-2
J: TRBJ2-7
CDR3: ASFDPSDEQY

V: TRBV5-1
J: TRBJ2-5
CDR3: ASSLGGSGQETQY

V: TRBV7-3
J: TRBJ2-1
CDR3: ASSLDRQGVREQF

V: TRBV20-1
J: TRBJ2-2
CDR3: SASGRATGELF

V: TRBV7-2
J: TRBJ2-1
CDR3: ASSLGQSRQYEQF